This TCR beta chain comes out of a study of breast tumors, draining lymph nodes, adjacent tissues. General study points: Tumor and nontumor repertoires were significantly more similar in luminal-like than in basal-like breast cancer. Data only fit, rather than demonstrated, lymph node origin of most tumor T cells. Compared with lymph nodes, tumors were less diverse; compared with nontumor tissue, more.

The lymph nodes were axillary draining lymph nodes from breast cancer patients. Germline CDR1 is MNHNS and CDR2 is SASEGT. The CDR3 loop spans 15 amino acids. The V segment lost 2 bases and the J segment 2 bases; nucleotides outside the gene matches: 3. TCRdb called the multiplex PCR reads again in MiXCR, with one record for every CDR3 protein. Of 150,000 to 200,000 distinct CDR3 sequences in the sample, more than 25% were seen once. This clonotype was seen many times. Its antigen is as yet unknown. The sample was axillary lymph node tissue. This rearrangement joins TRBV6-1 to TRBJ1-3; 7 nucleotides match TRBD1. This clonotype was sampled from a female donor with breast cancer. Some clones in this sample may be carry-over from other donors' samples. In DNA, the CDR3 is TGTGCCAGCAGTGAAACAGGGGAGGCTGGAAACACCATATATTTT. Translation gives CASSETGEAGNTIYF.